A selection of T cell receptor beta chains follows, all from one sample in a study of molecular identifiers for immune sequencing clone quantification. MiXCR was run by TCRdb on the PCR reads, yielding one entry per CDR3 protein. The sample has about 630,000 distinct CDR3 sequences, around 25% seen once; the top ten hold about 0.84%. Sequencing was performed on naive CD8+ T cells from blood, with Jurkat cell RNA spiked in. Receptors originate from a human donor in good health. Some libraries in this study had Jurkat cell RNA spiked in. Each CDR3 is given with its conserved first and last residue. The D gene is left open where the match is weak. The size field is filled for only some rows; it gives once, few, many or a size class.

TRBJ2-1 TRBV27 . . CASSTPAGWGAGEQFF TGTGCCAGCAGTACCCCAGCGGGGTGGGGGGCTGGTGAGCAGTTCTTC
TRBJ2-2 TRBV24-1 TRBD2 many CATSDRRLAGGRAGELFF TGTGCCACCAGTGATAGGAGACTAGCGGGAGGGCGCGCCGGGGAGCTGTTTTTT
TRBJ1-2 TRBV28 TRBD1 . CASTEQGARYGYTF TGTGCCAGCACAGAACAGGGGGCGCGATATGGCTACACCTTC
TRBJ1-6 TRBV11-3 TRBD1 . CASCLARGPPYNSPLHF TGTGCCAGCTGCTTAGCTAGGGGGCCGCCCTATAATTCACCCCTCCACTTT
TRBJ2-5 TRBV28 TRBD2 many CASRLGLARQETQYF TGTGCCAGCAGACTCGGACTAGCGAGACAAGAGACCCAGTACTTC
TRBJ1-1 TRBV15 . few CATSRAPSSEAFF TGTGCCACCAGCAGGGCCCCCAGTTCTGAAGCTTTCTTT
TRBJ1-1 TRBV6-2/TRBV6-3 TRBD1 . CASSYVSGTGVNTEAFF TGTGCCAGCAGTTACGTTTCGGGGACAGGTGTGAACACTGAAGCTTTCTTT
TRBJ2-3 TRBV7-6 TRBD2 many CASSLAPGLAGTDTQYF TGTGCCAGCAGCTTAGCCCCGGGACTAGCGGGGACAGATACGCAGTATTTT
TRBJ2-1 TRBV9 TRBD2 few CASSGQGLADYNEQFF TGTGCCAGCAGCGGACAGGGACTAGCGGACTACAATGAGCAGTTCTTC
TRBJ2-7 TRBV5-1 . . CASSPRVGGHRNEQNF TGCGCCAGCAGCCCTCGGGTCGGGGGACACAGAAACGAGCAGAACTTC
TRBJ2-3 TRBV28 . many CASSHLMGDTQYF TGTGCCAGCAGTCATCTGATGGGAGATACGCAGTATTTT
TRBJ2-5 TRBV19 . . CASRLGRPETQYF TGTGCCAGTAGGCTCGGCAGGCCAGAGACCCAGTACTTC
TRBJ2-3 TRBV11-2 . many CASSLGSLDTQYF TGTGCCAGCAGCTTAGGGTCTCTCGATACGCAGTATTTT
TRBJ2-2 TRBV7-9 . many CASSHIDLNTGELFF TGTGCCAGCAGCCACATAGACCTGAACACCGGGGAGCTGTTTTTT
TRBJ2-3 TRBV3-1 TRBD2 . CASSQDVLRTSGLTDTQYF TGTGCCAGCAGCCAAGATGTATTAAGGACTAGCGGACTCACAGATACGCAGTATTTT
TRBJ2-5 TRBV7-2 . many CASSLEFQGGLETQYF TGTGCCAGCAGCTTAGAGTTCCAGGGGGGTTTAGAGACCCAGTACTTC
TRBJ2-3 TRBV6-5 . many CASSRKGFSTDTQYF TGTGCCAGCAGTAGGAAGGGTTTTAGCACAGATACGCAGTATTTT
TRBJ2-7 TRBV6-5 TRBD1 few CASSYRDRVSYEQYF TGTGCCAGCAGTTACCGGGACAGGGTCTCCTACGAGCAGTACTTC
TRBJ1-1 TRBV5-5 . . CASSLGQIDTEAFF TGTGCCAGCAGCTTAGGACAGATAGACACTGAAGCTTTCTTT
TRBJ2-7 TRBV6-2/TRBV6-3 . few CASSRGTSSEQYF TGTGCCAGCAGCCGGGGGACTTCTTCGGAGCAGTACTTC
TRBJ2-1 TRBV28 . once CASSFLQDGSYNEQFF TGTGCCAGCAGTTTTCTTCAGGACGGCTCCTACAATGAGCAGTTCTTC
TRBJ2-1 TRBV7-2 TRBD2 many CASSSSGGDFRYNEQFF TGTGCCAGCAGCTCTAGCGGGGGGGATTTCCGCTACAATGAGCAGTTCTTC
TRBJ2-5 TRBV5-6 . many CASSLWDQETQYF TGTGCCAGCAGCTTGTGGGACCAAGAGACCCAGTACTTC
TRBJ2-7 TRBV20-1 . many CSARDKVTLSYEQYF TGCAGTGCTAGAGATAAGGTAACTCTCTCCTACGAGCAGTACTTC
TRBJ1-1 TRBV4-3 . . CASRVGLITEAFF TGCGCCAGCAGGGTAGGTCTGATCACTGAAGCTTTCTTT
TRBJ2-7 TRBV5-3 . . CASSLSGGYEQHF TGTGCCAGCAGCTTGTCGGGGGGCTACGAGCAGCACTTC
TRBJ2-5 TRBV7-9 . many CASSLVPGRETQYF TGTGCCAGCAGCTTAGTACCGGGGCGGGAGACCCAGTACTTC
TRBJ2-3 TRBV12-3/TRBV12-4 . . CASTPEATDTQYF TGTGCCAGCACCCCGGAGGCCACAGATACGCAGTATTTT
TRBJ2-5 TRBV24-1 TRBD1 . CATSGAGGFEEPQYF TGTGCCACCAGCGGGGCAGGGGGCTTCGAAGAGCCCCAGTACTTC